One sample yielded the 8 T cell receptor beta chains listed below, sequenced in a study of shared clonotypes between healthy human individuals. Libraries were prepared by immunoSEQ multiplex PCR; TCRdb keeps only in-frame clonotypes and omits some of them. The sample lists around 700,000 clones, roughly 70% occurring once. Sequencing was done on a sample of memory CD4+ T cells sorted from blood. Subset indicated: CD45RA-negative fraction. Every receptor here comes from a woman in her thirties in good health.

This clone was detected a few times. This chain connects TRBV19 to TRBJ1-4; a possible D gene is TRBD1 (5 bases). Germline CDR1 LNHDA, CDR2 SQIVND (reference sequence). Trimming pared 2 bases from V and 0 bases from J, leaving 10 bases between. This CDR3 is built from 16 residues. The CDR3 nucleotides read TGTGCCAGTAGTATACAGGGTGCAGCAACTAATGAAAAACTGTTTTTT. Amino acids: CASSIQGAATNEKLFF.

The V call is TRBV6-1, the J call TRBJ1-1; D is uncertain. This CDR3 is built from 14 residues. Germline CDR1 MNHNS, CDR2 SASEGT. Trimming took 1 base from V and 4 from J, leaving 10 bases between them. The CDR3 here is CASSEVRRATEAFF. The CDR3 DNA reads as TGTGCCAGCAGTGAAGTCCGCCGGGCCACTGAAGCTTTCTTT.

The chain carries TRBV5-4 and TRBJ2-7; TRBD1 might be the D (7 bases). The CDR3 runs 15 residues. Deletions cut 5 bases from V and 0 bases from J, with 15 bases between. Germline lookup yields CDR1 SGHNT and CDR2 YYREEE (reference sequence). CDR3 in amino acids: CASSGGTAASYEQYF. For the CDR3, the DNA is TGTGCCAGCAGTGGAGGGACAGCTGCCTCCTACGAGCAGTACTTC.

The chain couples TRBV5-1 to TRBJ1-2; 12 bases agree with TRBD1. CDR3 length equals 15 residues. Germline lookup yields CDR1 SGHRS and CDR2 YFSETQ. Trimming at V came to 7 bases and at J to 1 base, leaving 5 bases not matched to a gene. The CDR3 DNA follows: TGCGCCAGCGGGGACAGGGGGCCAGGTAACTATGGCTACACCTTC. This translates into CASGDRGPGNYGYTF.

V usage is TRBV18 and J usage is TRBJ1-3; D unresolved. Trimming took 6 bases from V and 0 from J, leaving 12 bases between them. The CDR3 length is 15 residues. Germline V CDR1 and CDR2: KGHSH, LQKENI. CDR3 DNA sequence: TGTGCCAGCTCCCGAGAAGGGAACTCTGGAAACACCATATATTTT. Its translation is CASSREGNSGNTIYF.

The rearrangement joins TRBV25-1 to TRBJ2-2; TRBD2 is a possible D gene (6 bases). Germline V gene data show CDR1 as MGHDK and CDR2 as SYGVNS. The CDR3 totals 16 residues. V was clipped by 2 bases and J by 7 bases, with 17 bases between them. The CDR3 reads CASSEPSRESSGELFF. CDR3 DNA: TGTGCCAGCAGTGAACCGAGTCGGGAGTCCAGCGGGGAGCTGTTTTTT. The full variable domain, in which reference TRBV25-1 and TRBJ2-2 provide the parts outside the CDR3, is EADIYQTPRYLVIGTGKKITLECSQTMGHDKMYWYQQDPGMELHLIHYSYGVNSTEKGDLSSESTVSRIRTEHFPLTLESARPSHTSQYLCASSEPSRESSGELFFGEGSRLTVL.

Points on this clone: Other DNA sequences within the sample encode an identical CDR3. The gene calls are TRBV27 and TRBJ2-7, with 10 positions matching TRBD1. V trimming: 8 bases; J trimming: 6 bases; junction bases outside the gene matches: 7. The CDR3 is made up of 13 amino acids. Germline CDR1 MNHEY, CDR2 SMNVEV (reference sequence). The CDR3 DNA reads TGTGCCAGCGGGAGACAGGGGGCAAGCGAGCAGTACTTC. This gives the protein CASGRQGASEQYF.

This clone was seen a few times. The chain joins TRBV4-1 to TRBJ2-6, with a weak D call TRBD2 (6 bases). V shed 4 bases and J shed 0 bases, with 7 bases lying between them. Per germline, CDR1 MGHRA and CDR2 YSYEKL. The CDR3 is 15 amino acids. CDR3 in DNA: TGCGCCAGCAGCCGGGGGGACTCTGGGGCCAACGTCCTGACTTTC. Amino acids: CASSRGDSGANVLTF.